The rows below give T cell receptor beta chains drawn from one sample of a study of blood T cell repertoires in COVID-19. TCRdb's table, derived via immunoSEQ multiplex PCR, lists solely in-frame clones and lacks some. The profile shows 150,000 or so clones, approximately 81% of them singletons. Sequencing used PBMCs or T cells enriched from blood (not recorded which). These receptors came from a woman aged 40 to 55 with acute COVID-19. Each CDR3 is given with its conserved first and last residue. Fields, in order: D gene, V gene, clone size, J gene, CDR3 protein, CDR3 DNA. A D gene is named only where the DNA matches it firmly. Size is omitted from some rows. Given values are once, few, many or a class for expanded clones.

>TRBD1|TRBV11-2|NA|TRBJ1-5
CASSSQGLLNQPQHF
TGTGCCAGCAGTTCACAGGGGTTGCTCAATCAGCCCCAGCATTTT
>TRBD2|TRBV18|NA|TRBJ2-5
CASSPLVGGGETQYF
TGTGCCAGCTCACCACTCGTCGGCGGGGGAGAGACCCAGTACTTC
>TRBD2|TRBV2|NA|TRBJ2-1
CASRLLGGRSNEQFF
TGTGCCAGCAGGCTGCTAGGCGGGAGATCGAATGAGCAGTTCTTC
>TRBD1|TRBV5-8|NA|TRBJ2-7
CASSFLKGQGTYEQYF
TGTGCCAGCAGCTTCCTGAAGGGACAGGGCACCTACGAGCAGTACTTC
>TRBD2|TRBV27|once|TRBJ2-3
CASSLAGGGTDTQYF
TGTGCCAGCAGTTTAGCGGGAGGGGGCACAGATACGCAGTATTTT
>TRBD2|TRBV4-2|NA|TRBJ2-3
CASSQGLAGGRDTQYF
TGTGCCAGCAGCCAAGGCCTAGCGGGAGGGAGAGATACGCAGTATTTT
>TRBD2|TRBV27|NA|TRBJ2-5
CASSSTSRELLRGTQYF
TGTGCCAGCAGTTCCACGTCGCGGGAGCTTCTCCGTGGGACCCAGTACTTC
>NA|TRBV27|NA|TRBJ1-6
CASSWAGIDNSPLHF
TGTGCCAGCAGTTGGGCAGGAATTGATAATTCACCCCTCCACTTT
>NA|TRBV10-1|NA|TRBJ1-1
CASSESGHLNTEAFF
TGCGCCAGCAGTGAGTCGGGACATTTGAACACTGAAGCTTTCTTT
>NA|TRBV7-2|NA|TRBJ1-4
CASSLGGDREKLFF
TGTGCCAGCAGCTTAGGTGGAGATCGGGAAAAACTGTTTTTT
>NA|TRBV5-1|NA|TRBJ1-4
CASRSSGDVVNEKLFF
TGCGCCAGCCGATCGTCAGGGGATGTGGTCAATGAAAAACTGTTTTTT
>TRBD1|TRBV5-4|NA|TRBJ1-2
CASSWDRAGYGYTF
TGTGCCAGCAGCTGGGACAGGGCCGGCTATGGCTACACCTTC
>NA|TRBV6-1|NA|TRBJ1-5
CASSGAQGLPYSNQPQHF
TGTGCCAGCAGTGGAGCCCAGGGGTTGCCTTATAGCAATCAGCCCCAGCATTTT
>TRBD2|TRBV7-8|few|TRBJ2-1
CASSLEVSRGSSYNEQFF
TGTGCCAGCAGCTTAGAAGTTTCTCGCGGGAGCTCCTACAATGAGCAGTTCTTC
>TRBD1|TRBV19|NA|TRBJ1-5
CASWSGQGENQPQHF
TGTGCCAGTTGGAGCGGACAGGGAGAAAATCAGCCCCAGCATTTT
>NA|TRBV27|NA|TRBJ2-5
CASRPRVRETQYF
TGTGCCAGCAGGCCACGGGTGCGAGAGACCCAGTACTTC
>NA|TRBV5-1|NA|TRBJ1-4
CASSLLKGQGNEKLFF
TGCGCCAGCAGCTTGTTGAAAGGACAAGGGAATGAAAAACTGTTTTTT
>TRBD1|TRBV5-1|once|TRBJ1-1
CASSRDSMNTEAFF
TGCGCCAGCAGCCGGGACAGTATGAACACTGAAGCTTTCTTT
>NA|TRBV2|NA|TRBJ1-5
CASLGLSNQPQHF
TGTGCCAGCTTGGGGCTTAGCAATCAGCCCCAGCATTTT
>TRBD1|TRBV10-2|NA|TRBJ1-2
CASSEAGTGYGYTF
TGCGCCAGCAGTGAGGCGGGGACAGGATATGGCTACACCTTC
>TRBD1|TRBV27|NA|TRBJ2-7
CASSWGEGAGEQYF
TGTGCCAGCAGTTGGGGTGAGGGGGCAGGTGAGCAGTACTTC
>TRBD1|TRBV7-8|NA|TRBJ2-6
CASSVSGTGYSGANVLTF
TGTGCCAGCAGCGTGTCCGGGACAGGTTACTCTGGGGCCAACGTCCTGACTTTC
>NA|TRBV27|NA|TRBJ2-5
CASSLSWTDQETQYF
TGTGCCAGCAGTTTATCTTGGACAGATCAAGAGACCCAGTACTTC
>NA|TRBV20-1|NA|TRBJ1-1
CSASRQANTEAFF
TGCAGTGCTAGTCGACAGGCGAACACTGAAGCTTTCTTT
>TRBD2|TRBV6-1|few|TRBJ2-1
CASSVGLAGGPSYNEQFF
TGTGCCAGCAGTGTGGGACTAGCGGGAGGGCCATCATACAATGAGCAGTTCTTC
>TRBD1|TRBV2|NA|TRBJ1-2
CASRGTVTSYGYTF
TGTGCCAGCAGGGGGACAGTTACCAGCTATGGCTACACCTTC
>TRBD1|TRBV5-6|NA|TRBJ2-7
CASSLGQGAFEQYF
TGTGCCAGCAGCTTGGGGCAGGGGGCTTTCGAGCAGTACTTC
>TRBD1|TRBV11-2|NA|TRBJ1-2
CASSPGQGNYGYTF
TGTGCCAGCAGCCCCGGACAGGGCAACTATGGCTACACCTTC
>NA|TRBV13|NA|TRBJ2-1
CASSPPESYNEQFF
TGTGCCAGCAGCCCTCCCGAGTCCTACAATGAGCAGTTCTTC
>TRBD2|TRBV5-4|NA|TRBJ2-1
CASSREGPSAGYNEQFF
TGTGCCAGCAGCCGGGAGGGGCCATCAGCGGGTTACAATGAGCAGTTCTTC
>TRBD1|TRBV7-8|NA|TRBJ2-1
CASSLVTPGQGSPGDNEQFF
TGTGCCAGCAGCTTAGTGACTCCAGGACAGGGGTCGCCTGGGGACAATGAGCAGTTCTTC
>TRBD1|TRBV5-6|NA|TRBJ2-3
CASSRTGGTDTQYF
TGTGCCAGCAGCAGGACAGGCGGCACAGATACGCAGTATTTT
>NA|TRBV5-4|NA|TRBJ2-2
CASSLQGTGELFF
TGTGCCAGCAGTTTACAGGGAACCGGGGAGCTGTTTTTT